This TCR beta chain was identified in a study of blood T cells in healthy people across ages (dated by TCRdb to about 2015). Describing the broader study: In model experiments, template switching captured roughly one uniquely barcoded TCR beta cDNA molecule for every two T cells. The study measured age-related changes in TCR beta repertoire diversity using deep sequencing normalized with unique cDNA molecular identifiers. The donors were divided into four age groups: young (average around 15 years), middle-aged (approximately 41), aged (approximately 62) and long-lived (nearly 85). To avoid experimental bias, donors of different ages were randomly spread across the sequencing lanes. For two donors (one aged 18 to 29 and one aged 80 or older), the study analyzed two additional independent replicas of 1 million unique cDNA reads from the same blood draw.

Donors were roughly 40 systemically healthy Caucasian individuals from Russia aged roughly 6 to 95 years. Ten milliliters of peripheral blood were collected from each donor into EDTA-treated Vacutainer tubes. PBMCs were isolated by Ficoll-Paque density-gradient centrifugation, with at least 6 million obtained per sample. Trizol reagent was used to extract total RNA from PBMCs, with at least 6 micrograms per sample. Naive CD45RAhigh/CD27high T cell percentages were measured by flow cytometry on a PBMC aliquot from every donor. This clonotype was counted only a few times. It lacks a known antigen. No base quality values were provided; no much bigger clone lies one nucleotide off. Results and caveats for the whole study, not just this receptor: Estimates of total diversity based on one million sequenced T cells were considered lower bounds and underestimates. As age increased, observed TCR beta diversity per million T cells dropped in a roughly linear way, and a significant reduction was already evident by age about 40. Donor CMV infection status was unknown, potentially confounding age-related changes in expanded clonotypes. Conclusive comparison of naive and antigen-experienced compartments was prevented by the profiling of bulk unsorted PBMCs. The long-lived group showed more naive CD4+ T cells, fewer expanded clones and increased TCR diversity than the aged group, suggesting age selection. Observed TCR beta diversity correlated strongly with the percentage of naive T cells measured by flow cytometry.

Trimming accounts for 2 bases at V and 6 bases at J, while the number of junction bases matched to no gene is 8. CDR1 and CDR2, per the germline V gene, are MGHDK and SYGVNS. The cysteine opens and the phenylalanine closes a CDR3 of 15 amino acids. Here the CDR3 DNA is all that survives: 45 bases in frame from base 1. Receptor amplification or capture employed 5' RACE. The sequencer listed for this sample is Illumina HiSeq 2500. A second PCR of roughly 6 to 12 cycles was run with a J-beta primer mix and a sample-barcoded 5' primer. A unique molecular identifier was introduced onto each TCR beta cDNA molecule by a template-switch 5' adaptor carrying 12 random nucleotides. Each sample yielded at least 2.5 million CDR3-containing paired-end reads. First-strand cDNA was synthesized from all RNA with the Mint cDNA synthesis kit, primed by a TRBC-specific oligonucleotide. Following uracil-DNA glycosylase treatment, all cDNA underwent a first 18-cycle PCR with the universal primers M1SS and BC2_uni_R. The paper's processing steps were these. For normalization, 1 million high-quality reads, each with a distinct molecular identifier, were randomly selected from each sample. Reads with shared molecular identifiers were discarded instead of being binned into consensus sequences. MiTCR, with a Q25 quality threshold and the strictest error-elimination algorithm, was used for CDR3 identification, clonotype clustering and error correction. A nonparametric unseen species model with Euler transformation was used to estimate a lower bound on total TCR beta diversity. TCRdb passed the public sequencing reads through fastp at Q25 and MiXCR, retaining productive beta sequences. Each entry merges the rows of one CDR3 protein and shows their most common DNA and genes. For this entry, the V and J calls and clone size follow TCRdb and not the study's own pipeline. The sample data list 1.5 million to 2 million distinct CDR3 sequences, and about 31% of these were observed just once. Around 11% of the sample is taken by the ten largest.

This chain is built from TRBV25-1 and TRBJ2-3; TRBD1 agrees with 7 junctional bases. Sequenced input: blood. The receptor was derived from a woman aged 25 to 39 in good health. The CDR3 in this case is CASSEIRGQRDTQYF. Read as DNA, the sequence is TGTGCCAGCAGTGAAATAAGGGGGCAAAGGGATACGCAGTATTTT.